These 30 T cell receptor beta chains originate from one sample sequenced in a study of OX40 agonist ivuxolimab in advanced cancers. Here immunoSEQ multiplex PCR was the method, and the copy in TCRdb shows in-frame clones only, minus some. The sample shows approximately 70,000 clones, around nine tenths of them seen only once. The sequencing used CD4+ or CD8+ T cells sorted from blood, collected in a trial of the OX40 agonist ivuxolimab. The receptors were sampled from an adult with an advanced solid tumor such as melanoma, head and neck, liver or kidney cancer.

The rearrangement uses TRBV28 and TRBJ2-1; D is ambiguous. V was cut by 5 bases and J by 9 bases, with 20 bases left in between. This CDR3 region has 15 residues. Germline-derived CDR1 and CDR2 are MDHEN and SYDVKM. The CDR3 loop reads CASSIIAPYVIEQFF. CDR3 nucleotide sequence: TGTGCCAGCAGTATTATCGCGCCATATGTTATTGAGCAGTTCTTC.

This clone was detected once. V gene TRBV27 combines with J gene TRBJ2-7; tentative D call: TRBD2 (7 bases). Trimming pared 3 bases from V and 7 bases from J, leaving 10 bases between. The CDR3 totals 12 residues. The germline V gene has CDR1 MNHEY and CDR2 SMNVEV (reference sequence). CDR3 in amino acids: CASSFRGGEQYF. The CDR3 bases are TGTGCCAGCAGTTTCAGGGGAGGGGAGCAGTACTTC.

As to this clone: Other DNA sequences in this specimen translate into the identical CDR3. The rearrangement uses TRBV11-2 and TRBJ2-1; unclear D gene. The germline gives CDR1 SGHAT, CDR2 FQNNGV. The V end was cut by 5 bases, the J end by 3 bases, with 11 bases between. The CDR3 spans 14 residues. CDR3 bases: TGTGCCAGCAGCCCGCGGACGGGCTACAATGAGCAGTTCTTC. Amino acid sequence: CASSPRTGYNEQFF.

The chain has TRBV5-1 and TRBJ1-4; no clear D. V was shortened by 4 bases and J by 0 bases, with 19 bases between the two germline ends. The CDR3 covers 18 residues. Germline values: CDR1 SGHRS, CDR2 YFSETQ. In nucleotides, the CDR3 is TGCGCCAGCAGCCTTTCGGGCCCCTCGGGCGCAACTAATGAAAAACTGTTTTTT. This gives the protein CASSLSGPSGATNEKLFF. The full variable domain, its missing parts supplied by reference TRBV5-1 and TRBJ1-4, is KAGVTQTPRYLIKTRGQQVTLSCSPISGHRSVSWYQQTPGQGLQFLFEYFSETQRNKGNFPGRFSGRQFSNSRSEMNVSTLELGDSALYLCASSLSGPSGATNEKLFFGSGTQLSVL.

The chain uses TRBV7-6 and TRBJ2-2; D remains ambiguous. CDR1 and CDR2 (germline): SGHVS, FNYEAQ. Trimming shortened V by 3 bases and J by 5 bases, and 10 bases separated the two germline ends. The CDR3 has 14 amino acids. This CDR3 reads CASSFSDGTGELFF. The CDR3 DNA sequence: TGTGCCAGCAGCTTTTCCGACGGAACCGGGGAGCTGTTTTTT.

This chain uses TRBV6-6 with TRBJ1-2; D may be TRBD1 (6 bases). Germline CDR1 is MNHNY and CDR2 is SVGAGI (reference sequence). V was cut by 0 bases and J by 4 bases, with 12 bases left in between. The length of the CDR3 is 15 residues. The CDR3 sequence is CASSYSRDISYGYTF. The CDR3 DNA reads TGTGCCAGCAGTTACTCCCGGGACATTTCCTATGGCTACACCTTC.

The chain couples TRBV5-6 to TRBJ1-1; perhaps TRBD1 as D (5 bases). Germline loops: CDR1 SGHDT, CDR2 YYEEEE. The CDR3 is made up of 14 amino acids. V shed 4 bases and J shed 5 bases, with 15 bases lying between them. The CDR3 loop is CASSIQGVETEAFF. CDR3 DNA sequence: TGTGCCAGCAGCATTCAGGGTGTGGAAACTGAAGCTTTCTTT.

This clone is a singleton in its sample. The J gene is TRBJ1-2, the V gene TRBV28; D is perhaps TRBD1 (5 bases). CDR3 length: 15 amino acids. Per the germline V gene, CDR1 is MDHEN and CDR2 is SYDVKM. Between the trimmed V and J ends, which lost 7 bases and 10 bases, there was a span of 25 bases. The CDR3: CASISPGEVGEAYTF. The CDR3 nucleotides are TGTGCCAGCATAAGCCCCGGGGAGGTGGGGGAGGCCTACACCTTC.

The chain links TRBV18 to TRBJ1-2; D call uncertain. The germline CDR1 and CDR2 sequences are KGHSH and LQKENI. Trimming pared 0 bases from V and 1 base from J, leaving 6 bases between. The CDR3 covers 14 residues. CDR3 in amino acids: CASSPPGINYGYTF. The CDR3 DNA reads TGTGCCAGCTCACCACCGGGGATTAACTATGGCTACACCTTC.

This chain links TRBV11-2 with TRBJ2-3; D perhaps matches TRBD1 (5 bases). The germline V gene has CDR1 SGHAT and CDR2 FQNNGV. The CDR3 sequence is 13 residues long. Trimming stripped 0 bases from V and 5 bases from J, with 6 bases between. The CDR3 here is CASSLDRVDTQYF. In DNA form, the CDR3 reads TGTGCCAGCAGCTTAGACAGGGTAGATACGCAGTATTTT.

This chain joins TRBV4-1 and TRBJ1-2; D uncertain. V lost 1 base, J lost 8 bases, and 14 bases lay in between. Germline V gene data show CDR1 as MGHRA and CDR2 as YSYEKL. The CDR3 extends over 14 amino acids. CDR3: CASSQAGRAPGYTF. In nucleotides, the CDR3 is TGCGCCAGCAGCCAAGCGGGGAGGGCTCCCGGCTACACCTTC.

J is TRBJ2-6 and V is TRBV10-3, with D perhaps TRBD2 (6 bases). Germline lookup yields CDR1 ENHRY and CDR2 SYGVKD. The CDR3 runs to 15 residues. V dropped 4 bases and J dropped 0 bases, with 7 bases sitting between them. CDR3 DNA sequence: TGTGCCATCAGTGCCGGGGGCTCTGGGGCCAACGTCCTGACTTTC. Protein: CAISAGGSGANVLTF.

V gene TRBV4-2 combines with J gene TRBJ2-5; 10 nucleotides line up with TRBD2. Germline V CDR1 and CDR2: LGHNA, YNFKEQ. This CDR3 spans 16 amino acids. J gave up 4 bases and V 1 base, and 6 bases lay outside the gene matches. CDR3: CASSQGLAGARETQYF. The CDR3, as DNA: TGTGCCAGCAGCCAAGGGCTAGCGGGAGCTCGAGAGACCCAGTACTTC.

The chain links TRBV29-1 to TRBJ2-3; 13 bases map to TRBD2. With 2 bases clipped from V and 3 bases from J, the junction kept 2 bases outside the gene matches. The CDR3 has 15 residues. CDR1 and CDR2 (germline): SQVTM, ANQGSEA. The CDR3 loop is CSVELLAGGTDTQYF. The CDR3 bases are TGCAGCGTTGAATTACTAGCGGGAGGGACAGATACGCAGTATTTT.

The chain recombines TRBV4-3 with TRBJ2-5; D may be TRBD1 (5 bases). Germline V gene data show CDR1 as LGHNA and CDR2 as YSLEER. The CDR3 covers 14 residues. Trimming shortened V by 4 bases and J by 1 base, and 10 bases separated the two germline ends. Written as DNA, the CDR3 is TGCGCCAGCAGCCTTCAGGGCCTCCAAGAGACCCAGTACTTC. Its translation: CASSLQGLQETQYF.

The CDR3 sequence is CASSSRQGRYEQYF. For the CDR3, the DNA is TGTGCCAGCAGTTCTCGACAGGGGAGGTACGAGCAGTACTTC. V gene TRBV6-1 combines with J gene TRBJ2-7; 8 nucleotides agree with TRBD1. Germline-derived CDR1 and CDR2 are MNHNS and SASEGT. This CDR3 contains 14 residues. The V segment lost 5 bases and the J segment 4 bases; nucleotides outside the gene matches: 7.

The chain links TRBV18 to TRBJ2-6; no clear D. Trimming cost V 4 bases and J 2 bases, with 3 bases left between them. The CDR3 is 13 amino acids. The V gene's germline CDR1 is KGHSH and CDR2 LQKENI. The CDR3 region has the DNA TGTGCCAGCTCACTCACTGGGGCCAACGTCCTGACTTTC. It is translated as CASSLTGANVLTF.

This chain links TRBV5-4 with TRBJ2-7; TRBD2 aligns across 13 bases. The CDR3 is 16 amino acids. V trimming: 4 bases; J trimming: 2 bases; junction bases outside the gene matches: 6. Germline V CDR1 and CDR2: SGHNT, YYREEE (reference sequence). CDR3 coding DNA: TGTGCCAGCAGCCCGGGACTAGCGGGACTCACCTACGAGCAGTACTTC. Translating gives CASSPGLAGLTYEQYF.

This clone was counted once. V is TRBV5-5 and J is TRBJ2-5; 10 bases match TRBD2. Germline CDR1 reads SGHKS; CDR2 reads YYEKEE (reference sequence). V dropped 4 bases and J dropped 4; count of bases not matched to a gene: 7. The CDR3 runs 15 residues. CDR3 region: CASSPLTSGVETQYF. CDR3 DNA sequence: TGTGCCAGCAGCCCCCTTACTAGCGGGGTAGAGACCCAGTACTTC.

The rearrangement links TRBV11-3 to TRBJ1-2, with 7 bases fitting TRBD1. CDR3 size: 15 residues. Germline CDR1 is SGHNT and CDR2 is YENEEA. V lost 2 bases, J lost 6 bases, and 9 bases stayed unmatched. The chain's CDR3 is CASSLQQGGYDGYTF. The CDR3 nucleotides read TGTGCCAGCAGCTTACAGCAGGGGGGATATGATGGCTACACCTTC.

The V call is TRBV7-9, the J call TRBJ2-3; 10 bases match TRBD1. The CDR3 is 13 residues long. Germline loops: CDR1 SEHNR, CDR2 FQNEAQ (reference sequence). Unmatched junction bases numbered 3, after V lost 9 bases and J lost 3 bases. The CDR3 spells CARGGQGTDTQYF. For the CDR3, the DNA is TGTGCCAGAGGGGGACAGGGGACAGATACGCAGTATTTT.

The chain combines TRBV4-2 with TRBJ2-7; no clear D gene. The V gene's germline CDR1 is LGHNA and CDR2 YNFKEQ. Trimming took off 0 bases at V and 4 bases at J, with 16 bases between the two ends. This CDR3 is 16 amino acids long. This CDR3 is CASSQEGSGSRYEQYF. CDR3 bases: TGTGCCAGCAGCCAAGAGGGTTCGGGTTCCCGTTACGAGCAGTACTTC.

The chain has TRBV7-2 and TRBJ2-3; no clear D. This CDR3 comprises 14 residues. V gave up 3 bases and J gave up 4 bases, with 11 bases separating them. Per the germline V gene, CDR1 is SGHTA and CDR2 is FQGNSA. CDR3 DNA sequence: TGTGCCAGCAGCTTTAGCTCTCACCCAGATACGCAGTATTTT. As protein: CASSFSSHPDTQYF.

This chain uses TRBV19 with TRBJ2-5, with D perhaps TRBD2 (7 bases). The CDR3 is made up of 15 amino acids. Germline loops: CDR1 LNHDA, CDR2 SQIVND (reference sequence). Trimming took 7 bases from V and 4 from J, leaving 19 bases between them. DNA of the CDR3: TGTGCCAGTACCCCCGCCGGGGGGCGAGGAGAGACCCAGTACTTC. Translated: CASTPAGGRGETQYF. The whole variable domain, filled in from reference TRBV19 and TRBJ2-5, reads DGGITQSPKYLFRKEGQNVTLSCEQNLNHDAMYWYRQDPGQGLRLIYYSQIVNDFQKGDIAEGYSVSREKKESFPLTVTSAQKNPTAFYLCASTPAGGRGETQYFGPGTRLLVL.

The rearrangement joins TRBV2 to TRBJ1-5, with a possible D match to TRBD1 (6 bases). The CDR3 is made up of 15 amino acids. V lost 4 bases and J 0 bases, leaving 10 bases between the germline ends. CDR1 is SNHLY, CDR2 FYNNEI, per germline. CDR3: CASSGQANSNQPQHF. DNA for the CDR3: TGTGCCAGCAGTGGACAGGCAAATAGCAATCAGCCCCAGCATTTT.

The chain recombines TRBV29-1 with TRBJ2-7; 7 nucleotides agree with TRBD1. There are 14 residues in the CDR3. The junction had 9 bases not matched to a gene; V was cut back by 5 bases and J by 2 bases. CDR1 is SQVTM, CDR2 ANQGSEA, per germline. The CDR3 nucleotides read TGCAGCGTTTTAACCGGGACAGCTACCTACGAGCAGTACTTC. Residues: CSVLTGTATYEQYF.

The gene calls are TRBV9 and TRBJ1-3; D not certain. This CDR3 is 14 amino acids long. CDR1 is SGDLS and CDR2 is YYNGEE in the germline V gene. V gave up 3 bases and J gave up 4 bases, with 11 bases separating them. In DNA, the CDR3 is TGTGCCAGCAGCGCCGATATGTTCGGAAACACCATATATTTT. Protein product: CASSADMFGNTIYF. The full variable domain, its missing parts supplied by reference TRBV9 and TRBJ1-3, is DSGVTQTPKHLITATGQRVTLRCSPRSGDLSVYWYQQSLDQGLQFLIQYYNGEERAKGNILERFSAQQFPDLHSELNLSSLELGDSALYFCASSADMFGNTIYFGEGSWLTVV.

The CDR3 DNA reads TGTGCCAGCAGTGAATTCCCGCTAGCGGGAGGGCACGAGCAGTACTTC. The encoded protein is CASSEFPLAGGHEQYF. The rearrangement links TRBV25-1 to TRBJ2-7, with 12 bases aligning to TRBD2. V lost 1 base, J lost 5 bases, and 6 bases stayed unmatched. CDR3 length: 16 residues. Germline V gene data show CDR1 as MGHDK and CDR2 as SYGVNS.

The CDR3: CASSLYGGGTETQYF. The CDR3 nucleotides read TGTGCCAGCAGTTTATATGGGGGGGGCACGGAGACCCAGTACTTC. The rearrangement links TRBV28 to TRBJ2-5; possibly TRBD2 for D (7 bases). The germline V gene has CDR1 MDHEN and CDR2 SYDVKM. The V and J ends lost 1 base and 5 bases respectively, with 14 bases between them. CDR3 length: 15 amino acids.

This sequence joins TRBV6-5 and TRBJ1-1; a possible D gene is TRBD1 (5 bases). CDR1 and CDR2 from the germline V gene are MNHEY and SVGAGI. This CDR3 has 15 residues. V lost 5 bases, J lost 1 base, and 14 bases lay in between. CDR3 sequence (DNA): TGTGCCAGCAGTCCCGGGGGGGACTGGAACACTGAAGCTTTCTTT. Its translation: CASSPGGDWNTEAFF.